Below, one T cell receptor beta chain is given with its context. The data stem from a study of blood T cell repertoires in COVID-19. About the research overall: Acute and convalescent COVID-19 samples came from the United States, Italy and Spain. The analysed material was cDNA or gDNA that came from T cells, B-cell-depleted T cells, or PBMCs.

Source study methods: Amplification with reference gene primers provided the estimates of nucleated cell counts. The protocol was immunoSEQ multiplex PCR, while the TCRdb copy is restricted to in-frame clones and leaves out a portion. D and trimming were read from the DNA, whereas the V and J calls and clone size are those reported in that table. The sample includes around 150,000 clones, just under 95% of them seen just once. Germline V gene lookup returns CDR1 LGHDT and CDR2 YNNKEL (reference sequence). CDR3 length: 13 amino acids. V shed 1 base and J shed 4 bases, with 7 bases lying between them. The sample consisted of peripheral blood. The TCR originated in a woman aged 45-59 years with acute or convalescent COVID-19. The chain combines TRBV3-1 (or the pseudogene TRBV3-2) with TRBJ1-2; D unresolved. The CDR3 here is CASSQAGLYGYTF. The CDR3 DNA reads TGTGCCAGCAGCCAAGCCGGACTCTATGGCTACACCTTC.